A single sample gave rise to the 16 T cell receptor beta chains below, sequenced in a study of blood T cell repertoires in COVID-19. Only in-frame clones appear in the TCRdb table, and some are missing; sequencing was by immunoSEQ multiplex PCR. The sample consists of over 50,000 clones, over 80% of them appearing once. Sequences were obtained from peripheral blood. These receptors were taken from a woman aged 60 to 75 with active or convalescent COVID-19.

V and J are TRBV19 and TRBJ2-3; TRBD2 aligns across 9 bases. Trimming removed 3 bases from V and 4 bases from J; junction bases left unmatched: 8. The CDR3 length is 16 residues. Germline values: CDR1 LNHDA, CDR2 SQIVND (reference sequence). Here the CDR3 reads CASSIMGGGASDTQYF. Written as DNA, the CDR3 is TGTGCCAGTAGTATTATGGGCGGGGGGGCCTCAGATACGCAGTATTTT.

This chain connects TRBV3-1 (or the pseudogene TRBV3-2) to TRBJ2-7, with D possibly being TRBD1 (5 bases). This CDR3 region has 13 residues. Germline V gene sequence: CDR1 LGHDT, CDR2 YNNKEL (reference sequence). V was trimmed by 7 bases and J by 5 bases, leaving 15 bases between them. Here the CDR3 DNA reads TGTGCCAGCAAACACGGAGTAGGGGACGAGCAGTACTTC. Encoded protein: CASKHGVGDEQYF.

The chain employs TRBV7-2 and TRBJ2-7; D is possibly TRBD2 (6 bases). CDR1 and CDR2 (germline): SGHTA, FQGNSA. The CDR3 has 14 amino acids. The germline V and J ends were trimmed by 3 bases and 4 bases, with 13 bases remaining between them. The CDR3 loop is CASSFRRRDYEQYF. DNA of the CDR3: TGTGCCAGCAGCTTTCGACGGAGGGATTACGAGCAGTACTTC. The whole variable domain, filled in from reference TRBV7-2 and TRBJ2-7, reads GAGVSQSPSNKVTEKGKDVELRCDPISGHTALYWYRQSLGQGLEFLIYFQGNSAPDKSGLPSDRFSAERTGGSVSTLTIQRTQQEDSAVYLCASSFRRRDYEQYFGPGTRLTVT.

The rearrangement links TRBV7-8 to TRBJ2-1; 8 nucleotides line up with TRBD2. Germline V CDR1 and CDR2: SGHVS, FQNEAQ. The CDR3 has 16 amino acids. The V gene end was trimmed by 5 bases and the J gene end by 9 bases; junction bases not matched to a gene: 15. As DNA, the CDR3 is TGTGCCAGCAGCCTGGAGAGCGGGAGCGGAGTTGGTGAGCAGTTCTTC. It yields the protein CASSLESGSGVGEQFF.

CDR3 in amino acids: CASSPFTPGLAGGDEQFF. CDR3 sequence (DNA): TGTGCCAGCAGCCCTTTTACACCAGGGCTAGCGGGAGGGGATGAGCAGTTCTTC. The chain uses TRBV7-2 and TRBJ2-1, with 12 bases lining up with TRBD2. This CDR3 comprises 18 residues. The trim removed 5 bases at V and 8 bases at J, leaving 16 bases unmatched. CDR1 and CDR2 from the germline V gene are SGHTA and FQGNSA. Drawing the rest from reference TRBV7-2 and TRBJ2-1, the complete variable domain is GAGVSQSPSNKVTEKGKDVELRCDPISGHTALYWYRQSLGQGLEFLIYFQGNSAPDKSGLPSDRFSAERTGGSVSTLTIQRTQQEDSAVYLCASSPFTPGLAGGDEQFFGPGTRLTVL.

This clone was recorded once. The CDR3: CASSLATGPSYEQYF. As DNA, the CDR3 is TGTGCCAGCAGCTTGGCGACAGGTCCCTCCTACGAGCAGTACTTC. The chain links TRBV5-6 to TRBJ2-7; D is possibly TRBD1 (6 bases). V was trimmed by 0 bases and J by 0 bases, leaving 10 bases between them. Germline V CDR1 and CDR2: SGHDT, YYEEEE. The CDR3 contains 15 residues.

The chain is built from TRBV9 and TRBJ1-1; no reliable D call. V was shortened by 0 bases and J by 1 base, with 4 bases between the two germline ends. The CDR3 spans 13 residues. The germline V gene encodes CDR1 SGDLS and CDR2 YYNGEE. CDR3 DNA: TGTGCCAGCAGCGTAGCCCAGAACACTGAAGCTTTCTTT. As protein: CASSVAQNTEAFF.

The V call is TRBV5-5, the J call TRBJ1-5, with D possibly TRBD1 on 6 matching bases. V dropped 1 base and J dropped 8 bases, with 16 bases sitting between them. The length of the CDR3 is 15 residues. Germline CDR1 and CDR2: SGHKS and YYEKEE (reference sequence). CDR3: CASSLQGTGWEPQHF. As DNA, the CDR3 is TGTGCCAGCAGCTTGCAGGGGACGGGTTGGGAGCCCCAGCATTTT.

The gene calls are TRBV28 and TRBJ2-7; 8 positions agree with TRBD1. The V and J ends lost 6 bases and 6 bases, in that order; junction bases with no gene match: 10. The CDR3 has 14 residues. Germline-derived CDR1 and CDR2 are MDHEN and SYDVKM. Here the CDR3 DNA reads TGTGCCAGCAGACCTCGGACAGGGCCCGCCGAGCAGTACTTC. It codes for CASRPRTGPAEQYF.

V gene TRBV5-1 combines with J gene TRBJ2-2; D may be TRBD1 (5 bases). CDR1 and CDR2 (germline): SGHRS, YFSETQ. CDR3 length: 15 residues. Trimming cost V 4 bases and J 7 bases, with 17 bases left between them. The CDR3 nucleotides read TGCGCCAGCAGCCAATGGCAGGGTGTGTACGGGGAGCTGTTTTTT. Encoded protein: CASSQWQGVYGELFF.

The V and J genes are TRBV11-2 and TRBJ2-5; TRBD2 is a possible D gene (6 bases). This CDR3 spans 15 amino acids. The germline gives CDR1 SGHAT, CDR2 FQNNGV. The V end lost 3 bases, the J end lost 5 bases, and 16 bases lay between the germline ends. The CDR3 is CASSFPLARGETQYF. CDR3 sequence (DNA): TGTGCCAGCAGCTTTCCCCTAGCTCGGGGGGAGACCCAGTACTTC. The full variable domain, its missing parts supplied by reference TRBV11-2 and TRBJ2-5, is EAGVAQSPRYKIIEKRQSVAFWCNPISGHATLYWYQQILGQGPKLLIQFQNNGVVDDSQLPKDRFSAERLKGVDSTLKIQPAKLEDSAVYLCASSFPLARGETQYFGPGTRLLVL.

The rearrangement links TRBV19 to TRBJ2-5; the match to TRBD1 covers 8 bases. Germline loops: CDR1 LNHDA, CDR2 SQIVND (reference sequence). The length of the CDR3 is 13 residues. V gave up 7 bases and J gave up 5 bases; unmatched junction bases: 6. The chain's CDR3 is CASTETGVETQYF. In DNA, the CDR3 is TGTGCCAGTACCGAGACAGGGGTGGAGACCCAGTACTTC.

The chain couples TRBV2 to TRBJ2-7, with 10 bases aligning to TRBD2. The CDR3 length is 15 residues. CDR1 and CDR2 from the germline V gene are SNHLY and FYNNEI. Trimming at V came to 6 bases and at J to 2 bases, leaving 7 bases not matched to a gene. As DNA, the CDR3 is TGTGCCAGCAGCCCTACTAGCGGGGTTACCTACGAGCAGTACTTC. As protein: CASSPTSGVTYEQYF.

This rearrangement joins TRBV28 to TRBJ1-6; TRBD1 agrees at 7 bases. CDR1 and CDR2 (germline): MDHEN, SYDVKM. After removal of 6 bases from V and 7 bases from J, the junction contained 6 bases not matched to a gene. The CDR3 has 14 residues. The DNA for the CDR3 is TGTGCCAGCAGGCCTGGACAGGCCAATTCACCCCTCCACTTT. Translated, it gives CASRPGQANSPLHF. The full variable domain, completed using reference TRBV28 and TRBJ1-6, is DVKVTQSSRYLVKRTGEKVFLECVQDMDHENMFWYRQDPGLGLRLIYFSYDVKMKEKGDIPEGYSVSREKKERFSLILESASTNQTSMYLCASRPGQANSPLHFGNGTRLTVT.

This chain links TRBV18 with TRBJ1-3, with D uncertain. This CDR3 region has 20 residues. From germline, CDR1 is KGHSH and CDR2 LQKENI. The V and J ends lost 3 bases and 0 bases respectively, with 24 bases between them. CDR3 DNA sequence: TGTGCCAGCTCACCTTCAATGCGGGCAGACCGGGGAAGCTCTGGAAACACCATATATTTT. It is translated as CASSPSMRADRGSSGNTIYF.

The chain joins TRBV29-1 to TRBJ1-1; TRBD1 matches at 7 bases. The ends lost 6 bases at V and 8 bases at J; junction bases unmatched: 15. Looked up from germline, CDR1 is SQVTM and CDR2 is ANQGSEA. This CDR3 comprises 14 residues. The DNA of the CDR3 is TGCAGCGTCCACCCCGACAGGGTTGGGTCGGAAGCTTTCTTT. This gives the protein CSVHPDRVGSEAFF.